The present TCR beta chain was sequenced within a study of regulatory T cells in long-lasting Graves disease. Notes on the study in general: Persistent patients shared more public clonotypes (2,741) than newly diagnosed patients (966).

With respect to this clonotype: What it recognizes is unknown.

V lost 3 bases and J 5 bases, leaving 17 bases between the germline ends. This CDR3 region has 16 residues. Germline V gene lookup returns CDR1 MNHNS and CDR2 SASEGT. Noted time point: newly diagnosed GD, antithyroid drugs for less than 3 months. There was RNA extracted from PBMCs, and the TCR library was made from it. EDTA tubes received around 9 milliliters of drawn peripheral blood. To make TCR beta libraries, researchers used iRepertoire HTBI primers and Arm-PCR of CDR3 regions. Authors' analysis steps: Across the samples, identification revealed some 59 TRBV and about 13 TRBJ segments. Each CDR3 protein gets one entry after TCRdb re-called the multiplex PCR reads with MiXCR. The V and J calls, along with clone size, are taken from TCRdb and not from the paper's own processing. The sample holds 400,000 to 500,000 distinct CDR3 sequences; about 16% are singletons and the top ten take roughly 10%.

These same data were also listed under a study on T cells in Graves' hyperthyroidism and ophthalmopathy.

This clonotype was sampled from a woman in her thirties with Graves disease. V and J are TRBV6-1 and TRBJ1-5; tentative D call: TRBD1 (6 bases). Source: peripheral blood mononuclear cells (PBMCs), taken at new diagnosis, from a patient treated with antithyroid drugs. This CDR3 reads CASSERATGWDQPQHF. CDR3 bases: TGTGCCAGCAGTGAGAGGGCCACAGGGTGGGATCAGCCCCAGCATTTT.